This T cell receptor beta chain was profiled in a study of cytomegalovirus exposure and HLA in healthy donors (dated by TCRdb to the late 2010s). Broadly, across the study: An earlier analysis of approximately 640 of the donors reported approximately 300 Gb of sequence data and 117 million unique TCR beta sequences from 190 million or so T cells. HLA typing covered class I and class II loci at four-digit resolution. Donor age, sex, ethnicity and CMV serostatus were compiled together with the repertoire data. Because of strong linkage in the cohort, roughly five DR-DQ haplotypes were treated as single units for association and clustering. To decide whether each TCR beta V gene segment behaved as functional or pseudogenic, an earlier analysis of over 500 of the donors relied on high-throughput TCR beta sequencing. To predict cytomegalovirus infection status, the study combined high-throughput TCR immunosequencing, statistical association of individual TCRs with disease status, and machine learning. In addition to the first cohort of 500 to 850 subjects, a separate validation cohort of under 150 different subjects was used. In a later genetic analysis, genome-wide SNP genotypes for about 55% of the roughly 670 donors were used, and that subset was treated as a discovery cohort. To study patterns of TCR occurrence, a later analysis re-analyzed previously published TCR beta repertoires from around 700 donors and added high-resolution HLA genotyping. In the later analysis, no new phenotypic data were used to find candidate immune exposures; instead, reliance was placed on TCR beta sequences and their occurrence across donors. Among 300 to 500 genotyped donors of the cohort, an average of approximately 240,000 unique TCR beta nucleotide sequences was sequenced per donor, of which about 18% were non-productive. Of the approximately 400 genotyped donors, 75% to 85% were placed in the genetic ancestry cluster associated with self-reported Caucasian donors. The number of donors typed differed by locus, with about 629-630 for A, B, C, DRB1 and DQB1, roughly 520 for DQA1, about 610 for DPA1, and about 450 for DPB1. An early release that covered some 630 HLA-typed donors contained approximately 300 gigabases of sequencing data and about 93 million unique TCR sequences. Using immunosequencing, the study profiled T cell repertoires from 666 subjects and related those repertoires to cytomegalovirus serostatus. The study was designed to test whether signatures of past pathogen exposure could be identified by cataloging public T cell receptors. Every repertoire in the discovery cohort had been generated on one and the same sequencing platform. Study-wide conclusions, independent of this receptor: A few of the identified cytomegalovirus-associated TCR beta chains were confirmed in vitro to be specific for cytomegalovirus antigens. Presence/absence analyses assumed roughly uniform sequencing depth across donors, an assumption that may not hold. A further reported finding was that TCR beta sequences accurately predicted the HLA-A and HLA-B alleles for most subjects in the first cohort. When HLA alleles, especially DR and DQ, strongly co-occurred, TCR associations were difficult to assign to individual alleles. This cohort had only TCR beta chains sequenced, and the lack of alpha or paired-chain data limited which features could be detected. Several of the top co-occurrence clusters appeared to be linked to parvovirus B19, influenza, CMV and Epstein-Barr virus, according to a later analysis. For the cohort, immune exposure information was limited to CMV serostatus. Cytomegalovirus status was reported to be diagnosed by the classifier with high specificity and sensitivity in both the original and validation cohorts. Because counts were too low, about 15 rarely observed V segments, including chromosome 9 orphons, were left out of the earlier analysis of 500 to 650 of the donors. According to a later genetic analysis, donors in an Asian-associated ancestry cluster had fewer N-insertions in productive TCRs than the approximately 650-donor mean. While some public TCRs were present in many individuals, most TCR sequences turned up only very rarely across donors. A later genetic analysis associated a missense DCLRE1C variant with V-gene and J-gene trimming of TCR beta chains, and an independent cohort replicated the association. Some IMGT-functional V segments, including TRBV6-2 and TRBV6-3, could not be distinguished by the 87-base-pair reads and were therefore excluded. In a later analysis, the rate of TCR association differed among HLA loci, with DRB1 alleles having the most associated TCRs and HLA-C alleles having the fewest. In a later analysis, 16,951 TCR beta sequences were associated with specific HLA alleles at a false discovery rate of 0.05. A group of highly shared sequence variants was considered likely to be a technical artifact of the sequencing pipeline. Because HLA typing was missing for some donors at each locus, association tests included only the typed subset. In a later analysis, HLA-associated TCR beta chains were found to be more clonally expanded and to have lower generation probabilities than equally common non-associated chains. According to the authors, the approach could potentially be generalized to other disease states and immunological phenotypes. A later analysis found that most CMV-associated TCR beta chains appeared HLA-restricted, with HLA associations seemingly driven largely by CMV exposure. The study gave a list of about 160 TCR beta chains associated with cytomegalovirus. Linkage disequilibrium might explain the correlated functional status among segregating V segments, but an unknown experimental factor could not be excluded. Broadly in line with IMGT annotations, most TCR beta V segments showed up in productive rearrangements about 87% or about 30% of the time in an earlier analysis of a few hundred of the donors.

Taken from cysteine to phenylalanine, the CDR3 has 14 residues. The read is trimmed to its CDR3 DNA, 42 bases read in frame from base 1. Unmatched junction bases come to 5, with V trimmed by 5 bases and J by 4 bases. According to the germline V gene (reference sequence), CDR1 reads MNHNY and CDR2 reads SVGAGI. On this clone itself: What antigen it recognizes has not been identified. Base qualities are missing; no much larger clone stands one base away.

In total, fewer than 750 healthy bone marrow donors made up the cohort. All cohort members were sampled while nominally healthy, although unrecorded immune exposures were likely present. The donor was CMV seronegative and belonged to the group of over 300 seronegative cohort members. A peripheral blood sample was collected from each donor, and TCR beta sequencing was performed on peripheral blood mononuclear cells. The Qiagen DNeasy Blood Extraction Kit was used to extract genomic DNA from the blood cell samples. The library was made by the immunoSEQ multiplex PCR assay. For the multiplex PCR, a mixture combining 60 forward primers for TCR Vbeta segments and 13 reverse primers for TCR Jbeta segments was used. Amplification of the CDR3 region of rearranged TCR beta genes was performed with a multiplex PCR assay on genomic DNA. Amplified TCR beta libraries were sequenced as 87-base-pair reads on the Illumina HiSeq System. As for the authors' bioinformatics: In a later analysis, about 80 million unique TCR beta chains were counted across the approximately 640 repertoires, and around 10 million of these chains were shared by at least two donors. To remove PCR and sequencing errors, raw reads were error-corrected and collapsed into unique sequences using a nearest-neighbor algorithm that merged closely related sequences. CDR3 sequences were aligned to IMGT reference sequences to assign V, D and J gene segments. For a sequence to be retained, a match of at least six nucleotides to both a V gene segment and a J gene segment was required. Rearrangements were classified as productive when the CDR3 lacked stop codons and remained in frame with V and J, and all other rearrangements were classified as non-productive. CDR3 was defined according to IMGT convention as the region running from the second conserved V-encoded cysteine to the conserved J-encoded phenylalanine. The earlier analysis of 450 to 750 of the donors excluded any sequence lacking an unambiguous match to a single V gene segment. An earlier analysis of fewer than 650 of the donors classified V segments as functional when productive rearrangements were above 56.7% and as segregating when the standard deviation between donors was above 5%. To diagnose cytomegalovirus status from the catalog of TCR beta chain sequences, a statistical classification framework was built. A later analysis assigned V and J genes by comparing TCR nucleotide sequences with IMGT/GENE-DB human TR gene sequences. A later analysis assigned CDR3 sequences and most-parsimonious VDJ recombination scenarios with the TCRdist pipeline. In a later analysis, every TCR beta chain was defined by the combination of its CDR3 amino acid sequence and its V-gene family, and reads without a unique V-gene family were dropped. As a way to deal with suspected cross-contamination and a sequencing artifact, a later analysis dropped hundreds of nucleotide sequences that were highly shared and had low generation probability. In a later analysis, a clonal expansion index for each public chain was calculated from normalized within-repertoire ranks of inferred template counts. In a later analysis, generation probabilities were computed using a VDJ recombination model fitted to out-of-frame rearrangements, and the results were checked against IGoR. Hypergeometric tests were used in a later analysis to score TCR-TCR, TCR-HLA and TCR-CMV co-occurrence, with a repertoire-size bias correction applied to the TCR pairs. A later analysis estimated false discovery rates by permuting HLA or CMV assignments 20 times. In a later analysis, co-occurring TCRs were grouped using DBSCAN, and TCRdist sequence similarity was added for clustering within HLA-allele-positive subsets. Co-occurrence clustering excluded repertoires with fewer than 30,000 or more than 120,000 public chains, plus five with anomalous nucleotide sharing. The clones in this table, taken by TCRdb from immuneACCESS, are in-frame only. Not every clone is retained; where verified, under half of the shortfall comes from an unresolved V gene, and the cause of the rest is unknown. That table supplies the V and J calls and clone size; D and trimming were determined from the DNA. The table for this sample lists some 130,000 clones; nearly 80% of them were counted only once. About 2.2% of the sample is held by the ten biggest clonotypes.

The clonotype comes from a man aged 30-40 years in good health and CMV-seronegative. The chain employs TRBV6-6 and TRBJ2-7; 10 of the junction bases match TRBD2. The sample was PBMCs. The base sequence is TGTGCCAGCAGTCATACTAGCGGGGCTTACGAGCAGTACTTC. The resulting protein is CASSHTSGAYEQYF.